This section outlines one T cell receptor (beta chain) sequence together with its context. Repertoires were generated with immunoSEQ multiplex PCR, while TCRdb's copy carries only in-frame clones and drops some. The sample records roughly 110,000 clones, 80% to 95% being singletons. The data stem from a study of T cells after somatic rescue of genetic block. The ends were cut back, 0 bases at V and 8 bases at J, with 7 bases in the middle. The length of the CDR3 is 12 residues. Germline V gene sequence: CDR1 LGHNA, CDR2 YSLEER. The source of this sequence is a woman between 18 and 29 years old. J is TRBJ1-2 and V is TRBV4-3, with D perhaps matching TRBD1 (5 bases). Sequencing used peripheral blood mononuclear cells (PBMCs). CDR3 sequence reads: CASSQDREGYTF. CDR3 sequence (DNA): TGCGCCAGCAGCCAAGACAGGGAAGGCTACACCTTC.